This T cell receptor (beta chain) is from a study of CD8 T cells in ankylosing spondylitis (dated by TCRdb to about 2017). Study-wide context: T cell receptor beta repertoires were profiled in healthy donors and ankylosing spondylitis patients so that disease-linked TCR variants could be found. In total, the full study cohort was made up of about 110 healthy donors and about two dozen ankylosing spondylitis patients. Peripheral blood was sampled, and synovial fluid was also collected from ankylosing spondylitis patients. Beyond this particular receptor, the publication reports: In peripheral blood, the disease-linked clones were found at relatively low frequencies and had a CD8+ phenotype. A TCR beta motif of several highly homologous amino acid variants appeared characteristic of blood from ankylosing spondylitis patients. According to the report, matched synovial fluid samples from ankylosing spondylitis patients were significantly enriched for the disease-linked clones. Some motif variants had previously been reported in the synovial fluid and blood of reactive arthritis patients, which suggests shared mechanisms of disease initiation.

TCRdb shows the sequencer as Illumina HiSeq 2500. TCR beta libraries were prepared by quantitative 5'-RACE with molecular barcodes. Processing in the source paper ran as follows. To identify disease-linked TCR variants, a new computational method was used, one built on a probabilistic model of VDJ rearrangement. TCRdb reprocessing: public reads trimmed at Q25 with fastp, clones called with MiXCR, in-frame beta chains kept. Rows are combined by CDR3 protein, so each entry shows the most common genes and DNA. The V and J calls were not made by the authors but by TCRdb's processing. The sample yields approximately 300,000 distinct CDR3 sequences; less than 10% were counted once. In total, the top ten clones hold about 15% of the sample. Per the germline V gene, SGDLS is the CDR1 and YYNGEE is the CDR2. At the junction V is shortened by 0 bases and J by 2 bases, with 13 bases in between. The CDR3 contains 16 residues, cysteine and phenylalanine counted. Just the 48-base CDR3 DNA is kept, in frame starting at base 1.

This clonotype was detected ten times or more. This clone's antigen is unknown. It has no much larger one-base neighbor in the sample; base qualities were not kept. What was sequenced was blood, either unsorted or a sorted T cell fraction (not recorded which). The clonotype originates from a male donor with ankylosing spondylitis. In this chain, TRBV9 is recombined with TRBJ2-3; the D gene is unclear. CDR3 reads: CASSVGILFSTDTQYF. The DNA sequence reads TGTGCCAGCAGCGTAGGAATCTTATTTTCCACAGATACGCAGTATTTT. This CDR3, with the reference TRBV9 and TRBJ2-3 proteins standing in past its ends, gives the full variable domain DSGVTQTPKHLITATGQRVTLRCSPRSGDLSVYWYQQSLDQGLQFLIQYYNGEERAKGNILERFSAQQFPDLHSELNLSSLELGDSALYFCASSVGILFSTDTQYFGPGTRLTVL.